These 10 T cell receptor beta chains were sequenced from one sample in a study of metastatic and nonmetastatic thyroid tumors. TCRdb ran MiXCR on the PCR reads. The profile shows almost 70,000 clones, 12% to 15% of them singletons. Every patient underwent thyroid surgery untreated. The sequenced sample consisted of blood. The source is a male donor with papillary thyroid cancer or a benign thyroid nodule (not recorded which). Some clones in this sample may be carry-over from other donors' samples.

The sample holds many counts of this clone. The chain has TRBV9 and TRBJ1-1, with TRBD1 identical over 8 bases. The J segment lost 0 bases and the V segment lost 4 bases, leaving 5 bases of the junction unmatched. The CDR3 sequence is 15 residues long. CDR1 is SGDLS and CDR2 is YYNGEE in the germline V gene. Written as DNA, the CDR3 is TGTGCCAGCAGCCCCGGACAGGGTCTGAACACTGAAGCTTTCTTT. This translates into CASSPGQGLNTEAFF.

This clone was recorded at least ten times. The same CDR3 is also encoded by other DNA sequences in this sample. The J gene is TRBJ1-1, the V gene TRBV4-3, with 8 bases identical to TRBD1. The junction had 5 bases not matched to a gene; V was cut back by 4 bases and J by 1 base. This CDR3 is built from 15 residues. The germline CDR1 and CDR2 sequences are LGHNA and YSLEER. This CDR3 reads CASSPSGTGNTEAFF. CDR3 nucleotides: TGCGCCAGCAGCCCTTCCGGGACAGGGAACACTGAAGCTTTCTTT.

This clone was detected many times. Its ends do not fully match the called genes, so a read error is possible. The V gene is TRBV7-7, the J gene TRBJ2-3, with 9 nucleotides matching TRBD2. The CDR3 sequence is 15 residues long. Per the germline V gene, CDR1 is SSHAT and CDR2 is FNYEAQ (reference sequence). In nucleotides, the CDR3 is TGTGCTAGCAGCTTAGGATTAGCGGGGGCTGAAACGCAGTATTTT. It encodes CASSLGLAGAETQYF.

At least ten counts were recorded for this clone. V gene TRBV7-9 combines with J gene TRBJ2-7; the D is unclear. Germline lookup yields CDR1 SEHNR and CDR2 FQNEAQ (reference sequence). Trimming took 2 bases from V and 4 from J, leaving 12 bases between them. There are 14 residues in the CDR3. In DNA, the CDR3 is TGTGCCAGCAGCTTAAGGTCCGGGCCTTACGAGCAGTACTTC. Its translation is CASSLRSGPYEQYF.

The J gene is TRBJ2-1, the V gene TRBV11-1; 7 bases map to TRBD1. V dropped 9 bases and J dropped 0; count of bases not matched to a gene: 8. CDR1 is SGHAT and CDR2 is FQDESV in the germline V gene (reference sequence). The CDR3 runs to 15 residues. Here the CDR3 reads CASILGQISYNEQFF. In nucleotides, the CDR3 is TGTGCCAGTATCTTGGGACAGATCTCCTACAATGAGCAGTTCTTC.

The chain has TRBV28 and TRBJ2-1; the D is unclear. The V gene lost 7 bases and the J gene lost 11 bases, with 27 bases spanning the gap. From germline, CDR1 is MDHEN and CDR2 SYDVKM. The CDR3 has 16 amino acids. CDR3 residues: CASTSGFSSWGNQQFF. CDR3 DNA: TGTGCCAGCACCTCTGGGTTTTCCAGCTGGGGAAATCAGCAGTTCTTC.

This clone showed up many times. The rearrangement links TRBV6-1 to TRBJ1-2, with TRBD1 as a possible D gene (6 bases). This CDR3 region has 13 residues. The V gene lost 6 bases and the J gene lost 8 bases, with 16 bases spanning the gap. Germline values: CDR1 MNHNS, CDR2 SASEGT. DNA of the CDR3: TGTGCCAGCAGGTCCTACAGGGTTGAAGGCTACACCTTC. This translates into CASRSYRVEGYTF.

This clone came up many times. V and J are TRBV15 and TRBJ1-5; TRBD1 agrees at 7 bases. The CDR3 covers 15 residues. The V and J ends lost 1 base and 5 bases, in that order; junction bases with no gene match: 5. Germline V gene lookup returns CDR1 LNHNV and CDR2 YYDKDF (reference sequence). The CDR3 here is CATSRGRDRYQPQHF. The CDR3 DNA reads TGTGCCACCAGCAGAGGCCGGGACAGATATCAGCCCCAGCATTTT.

This clone was seen many times. This CDR3 is also generated by other DNA sequences in the sample. In DNA, the CDR3 is TGTGCCAGCAGTGAGGTCCCCTATGGCTACACCTTC. Translated: CASSEVPYGYTF. This chain uses TRBV6-1 with TRBJ1-2; D uncertain. Trimming took 3 bases from V and 4 from J, leaving 6 bases between them. The CDR3 is made up of 12 amino acids. The germline gives CDR1 MNHNS, CDR2 SASEGT.

In its sample, this clone was seen many times. This chain joins TRBV2 and TRBJ2-1, with 11 bases that match TRBD2. The junction had 1 base not matched to a gene; V was cut back by 6 bases and J by 3 bases. The CDR3 sequence is 14 residues long. Germline CDR1 SNHLY, CDR2 FYNNEI. In DNA, the CDR3 is TGTGCCAGCAGACTAGCGGGAGTCTACAATGAGCAGTTCTTC. Translating gives CASRLAGVYNEQFF. Full variable domain (missing parts from reference TRBV2 and TRBJ2-1): EPEVTQTPSHQVTQMGQEVILRCVPISNHLYFYWYRQILGQKVEFLVSFYNNEISEKSEIFDDQFSVERPDGSNFTLKIRSTKLEDSAMYFCASRLAGVYNEQFFGPGTRLTVL.